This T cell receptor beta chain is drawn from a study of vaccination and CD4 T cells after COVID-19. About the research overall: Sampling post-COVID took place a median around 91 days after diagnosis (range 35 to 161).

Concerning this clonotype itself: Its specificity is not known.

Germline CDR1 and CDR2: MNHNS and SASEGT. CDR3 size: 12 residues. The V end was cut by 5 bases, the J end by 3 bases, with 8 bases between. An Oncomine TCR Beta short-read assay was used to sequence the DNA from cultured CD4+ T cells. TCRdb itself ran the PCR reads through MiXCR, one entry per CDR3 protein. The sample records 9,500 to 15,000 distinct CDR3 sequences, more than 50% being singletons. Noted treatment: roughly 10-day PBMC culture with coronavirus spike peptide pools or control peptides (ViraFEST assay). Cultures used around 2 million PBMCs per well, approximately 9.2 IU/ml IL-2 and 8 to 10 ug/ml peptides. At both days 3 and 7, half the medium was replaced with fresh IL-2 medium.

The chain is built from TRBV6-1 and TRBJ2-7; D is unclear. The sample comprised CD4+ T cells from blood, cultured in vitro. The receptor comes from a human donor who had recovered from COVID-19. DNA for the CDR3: TGTGCCAGCAGTAGGAACAGCTACGAGCAGTACTTC. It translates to CASSRNSYEQYF.